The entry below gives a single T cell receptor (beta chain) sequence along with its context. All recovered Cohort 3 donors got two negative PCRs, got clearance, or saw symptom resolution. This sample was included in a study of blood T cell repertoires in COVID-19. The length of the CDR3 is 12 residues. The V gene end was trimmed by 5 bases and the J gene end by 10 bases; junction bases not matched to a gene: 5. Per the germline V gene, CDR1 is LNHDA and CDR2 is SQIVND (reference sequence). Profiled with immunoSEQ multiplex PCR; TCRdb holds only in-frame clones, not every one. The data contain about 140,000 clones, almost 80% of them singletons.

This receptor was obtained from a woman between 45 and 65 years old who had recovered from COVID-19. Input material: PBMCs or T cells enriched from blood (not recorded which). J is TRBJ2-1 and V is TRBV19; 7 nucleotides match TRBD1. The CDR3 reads CASSVLGGEQFF. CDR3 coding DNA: TGTGCCAGTAGTGTCTTAGGGGGCGAGCAGTTCTTC.